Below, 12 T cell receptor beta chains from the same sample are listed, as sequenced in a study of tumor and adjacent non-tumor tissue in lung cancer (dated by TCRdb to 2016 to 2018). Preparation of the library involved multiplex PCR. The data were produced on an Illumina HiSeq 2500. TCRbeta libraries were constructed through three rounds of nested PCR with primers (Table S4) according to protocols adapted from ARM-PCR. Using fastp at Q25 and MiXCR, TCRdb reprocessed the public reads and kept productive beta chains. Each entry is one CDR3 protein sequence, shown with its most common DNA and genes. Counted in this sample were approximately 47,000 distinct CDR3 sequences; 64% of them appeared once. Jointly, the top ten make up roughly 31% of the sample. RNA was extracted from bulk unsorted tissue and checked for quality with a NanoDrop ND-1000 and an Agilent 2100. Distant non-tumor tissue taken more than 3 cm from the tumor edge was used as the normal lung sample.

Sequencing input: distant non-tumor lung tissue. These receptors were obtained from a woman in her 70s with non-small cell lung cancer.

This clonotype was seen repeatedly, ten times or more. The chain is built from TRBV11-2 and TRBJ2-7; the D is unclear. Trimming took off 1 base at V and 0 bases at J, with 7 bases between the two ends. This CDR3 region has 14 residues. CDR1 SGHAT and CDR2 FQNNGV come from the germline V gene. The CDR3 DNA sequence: TGTGCCAGCAGCTTAGCCGGTGGCTCCTACGAGCAGTACTTC. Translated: CASSLAGGSYEQYF.

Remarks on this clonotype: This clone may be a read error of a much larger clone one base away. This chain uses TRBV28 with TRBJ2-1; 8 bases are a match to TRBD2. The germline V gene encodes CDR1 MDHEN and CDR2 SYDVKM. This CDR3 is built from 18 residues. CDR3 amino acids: CASSHNWGAGGPSGEQLF. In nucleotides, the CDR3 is TGTGCCAGCAGTCATAACTGGGGGGCGGGAGGCCCCTCGGGGGAGCAGTTATTC.

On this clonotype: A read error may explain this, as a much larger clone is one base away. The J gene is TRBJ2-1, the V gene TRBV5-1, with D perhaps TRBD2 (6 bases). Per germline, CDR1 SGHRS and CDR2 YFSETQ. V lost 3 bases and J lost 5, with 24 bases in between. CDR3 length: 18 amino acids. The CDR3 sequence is CASSSQPSGQTLHNEQFF. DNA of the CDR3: TGCGCCAGCAGCTCCCAGCCCAGCGGGCAGACCCTTCACAATGAGCAGTTCTTC.

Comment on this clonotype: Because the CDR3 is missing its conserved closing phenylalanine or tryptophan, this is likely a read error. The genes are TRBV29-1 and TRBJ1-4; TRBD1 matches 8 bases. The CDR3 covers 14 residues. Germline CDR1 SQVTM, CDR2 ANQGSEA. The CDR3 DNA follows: TGCAGCGTCGGACAGGGAGGGACTAATGGAAAACTGTTTTCT. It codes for CSVGQGGTNGKLFS.

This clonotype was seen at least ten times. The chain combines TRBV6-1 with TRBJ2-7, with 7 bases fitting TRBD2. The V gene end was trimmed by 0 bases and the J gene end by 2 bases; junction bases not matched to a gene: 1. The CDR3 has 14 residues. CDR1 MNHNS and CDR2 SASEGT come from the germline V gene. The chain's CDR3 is CASSEAGGTYEQYF. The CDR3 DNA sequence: TGTGCCAGCAGTGAAGCGGGAGGGACCTACGAGCAGTACTTC.

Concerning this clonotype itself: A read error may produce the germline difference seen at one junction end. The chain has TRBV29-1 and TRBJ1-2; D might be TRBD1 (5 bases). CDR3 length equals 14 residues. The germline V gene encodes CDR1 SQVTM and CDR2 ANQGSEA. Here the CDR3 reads CSVEDDRASYGYTF. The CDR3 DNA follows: TGCAGCGTTGAGGATGACAGAGCTAGCTATGGCTACACGTTC.

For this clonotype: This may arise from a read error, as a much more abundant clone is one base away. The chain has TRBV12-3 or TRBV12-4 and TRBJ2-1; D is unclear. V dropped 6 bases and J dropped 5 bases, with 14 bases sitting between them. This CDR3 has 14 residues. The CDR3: CASRFTGDNNEQFF. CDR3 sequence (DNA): TGTGCCAGCAGATTCACCGGCGACAACAATGAGCAGTTCTTC.

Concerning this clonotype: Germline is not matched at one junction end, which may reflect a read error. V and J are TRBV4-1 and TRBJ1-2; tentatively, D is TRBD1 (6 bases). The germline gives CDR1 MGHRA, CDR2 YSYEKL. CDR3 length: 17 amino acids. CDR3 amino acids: CASSQAYSGHLNYVYTF. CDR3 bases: TGTGCCAGCAGCCAAGCCTATTCGGGACACCTAAACTATGTCTACACCTTC.

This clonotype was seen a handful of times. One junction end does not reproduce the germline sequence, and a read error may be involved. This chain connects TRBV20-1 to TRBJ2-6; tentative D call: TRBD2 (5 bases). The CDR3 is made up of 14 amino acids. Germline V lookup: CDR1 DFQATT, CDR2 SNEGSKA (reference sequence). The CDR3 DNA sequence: TGCAGTACTAGGTCTAGCTCTGGGGCCAACGTCCTGACTTTC. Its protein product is CSTRSSSGANVLTF.

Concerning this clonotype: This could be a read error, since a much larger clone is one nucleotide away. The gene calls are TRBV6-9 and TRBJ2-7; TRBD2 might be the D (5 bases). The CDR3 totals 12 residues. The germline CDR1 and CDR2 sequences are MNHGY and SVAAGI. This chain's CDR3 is CACSYMSGEQYF. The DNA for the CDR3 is TGTGCCTGCAGTTATATGAGCGGCGAGCAGTACTTC.

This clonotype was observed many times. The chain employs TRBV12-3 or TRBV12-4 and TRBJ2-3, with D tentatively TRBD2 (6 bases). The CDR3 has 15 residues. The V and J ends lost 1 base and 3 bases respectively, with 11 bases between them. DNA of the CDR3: TGTGCCAGCAGTTTAGTCCCCAGCGGGACAGATACGCAGTATTTT. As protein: CASSLVPSGTDTQYF.

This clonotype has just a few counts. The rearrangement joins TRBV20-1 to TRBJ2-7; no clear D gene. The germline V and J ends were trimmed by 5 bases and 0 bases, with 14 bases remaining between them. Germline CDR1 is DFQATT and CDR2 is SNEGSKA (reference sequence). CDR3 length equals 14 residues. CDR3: CSAPSILPSYEQYF. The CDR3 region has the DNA TGCAGTGCTCCTTCGATACTACCCTCCTACGAGCAGTACTTC.